The T cell receptor (beta chain) described here comes from a study of OX40 agonist ivuxolimab in advanced cancers. Broadly, across the study: Ivuxolimab was a fully human IgG2 agonistic monoclonal antibody targeting the costimulatory receptor OX40 (CD134). Intravenous ivuxolimab was administered to patients every 2 weeks at six dose levels: 0.01, 0.1, 0.3, 1.5, 3 and 10 mg/kg. Among the roughly 52 dose-escalation patients, about 20 had hepatocellular carcinoma, roughly 15 melanoma, 9 renal cell carcinoma and 9 head and neck cancer. The dose-escalation cohort was around 84% male with a mean age of roughly 60 years, ranging from roughly 20 to 80. Patients were allowed to have had prior anti-PD-1, anti-PD-L1 or anti-CTLA-4 therapy, and around 41% of the dose-escalation patients had previously received checkpoint inhibitors. Three dose-escalation patients achieved partial responses, one with hepatocellular carcinoma and two with cutaneous melanoma. Peripheral TCRbeta sequencing aimed to test whether ivuxolimab altered TCR sequence diversity and caused clonal T-cell expansion. The paper covers the monotherapy dose-escalation part of the phase I ivuxolimab trial, which included N ≈ 57 patients.

This clone was found a few times. No cognate antigen has been identified for it. The input lacks base qualities; no much larger clone sits a single base away. The trial excluded patients who had a history of autoimmune disease or who were on systemic immunosuppression. Peripheral blood for TCR sequencing was drawn from every dose cohort at baseline, at cycle 4 day 1 and at cycle 7 day 1. The samples were taken from a phase I, first-in-human, multicenter, open-label dose-escalation trial of ivuxolimab. The trial enrolled adults with locally advanced or metastatic head and neck squamous cell, hepatocellular, melanoma or renal cell carcinoma. Before TCR sequencing, CD4+ T cells and CD8+ T cells were sorted from peripheral blood as separate populations. Summary of the overall study and its limitations: Low levels of normalized T-cell clonal expansion were also shown by some nonresponding patients. Which antigens the clonally expanded peripheral T cells were specific for was not determined. In the 0.1-3.0 mg/kg groups, partial responders were among the patients with the lowest normalized peripheral clonal expansion, particularly in CD8+ T cells. At doses of 0.1 to 3.0 mg/kg, clonal expansion of both CD4+ and CD8+ T cells in blood was seen between baseline and week 6. After ivuxolimab, CD8+ T cells had more expanded clones than CD4+ T cells on average.

The CDR3 spans 14 residues, from the cysteine through the phenylalanine. The kept DNA is CDR3 alone, 42 bases in frame from the first base. CDR1 and CDR2, per the germline V gene, are SGHTA and FQGNSA. V lost 5 bases and J lost 7 bases; the stretch between them is 15 bases long. To sequence the TCRbeta CDR3 region, genomic DNA was isolated from the sorted cells. The immunoSEQ Assay was used to sequence the TCRbeta CDR3 regions. TCRdb re-hosts the immuneACCESS table, in-frame sequences only. Its copies lack some clones; in the studies checked, an unresolved V gene accounts for under half of them, and the cause for the rest is not known. The sample table shows about 50,000 clones, and just under 80% are seen once. The top ten hold approximately 2.3% of the sample.

The sample consisted of CD4+ or CD8+ T cells sorted from blood, taken in a trial of the OX40 agonist ivuxolimab. The TCR was taken from an adult with an advanced solid tumor such as melanoma, head and neck, liver or kidney cancer. This chain joins TRBV7-2 to TRBJ2-1, and the D gene may be TRBD1, 8 bases matching. The DNA sequence reads TGTGCCAGCAGCCGAGACAGGGGAGGGAATGAGCAGTTCTTC. Translated, this is CASSRDRGGNEQFF.